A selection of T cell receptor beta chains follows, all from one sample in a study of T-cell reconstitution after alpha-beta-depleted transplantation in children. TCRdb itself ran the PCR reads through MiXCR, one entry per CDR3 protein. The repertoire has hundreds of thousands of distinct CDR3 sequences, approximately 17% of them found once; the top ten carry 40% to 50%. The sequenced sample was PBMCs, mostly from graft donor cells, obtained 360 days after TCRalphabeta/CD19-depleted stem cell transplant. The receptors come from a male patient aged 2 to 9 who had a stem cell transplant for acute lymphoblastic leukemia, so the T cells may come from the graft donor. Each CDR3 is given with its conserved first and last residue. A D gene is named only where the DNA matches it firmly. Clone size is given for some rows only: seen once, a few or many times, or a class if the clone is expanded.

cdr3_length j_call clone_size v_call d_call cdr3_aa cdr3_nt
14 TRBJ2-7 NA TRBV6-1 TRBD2 CASSVGLAGNEQYF TGTGCCAGCAGCGTAGGACTAGCGGGGAACGAGCAGTACTTC
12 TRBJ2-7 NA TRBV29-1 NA CSVGRTAYEQYF TGCAGCGTTGGACGGACAGCCTACGAGCAGTACTTC
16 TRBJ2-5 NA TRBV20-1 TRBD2 CSAWGLAGGEVETQYF TGCAGTGCCTGGGGACTAGCGGGAGGAGAGGTGGAGACCCAGTACTTC
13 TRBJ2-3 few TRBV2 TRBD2 CASARDYGDTQYF TGTGCCAGCGCGAGGGACTATGGGGATACGCAGTATTTT
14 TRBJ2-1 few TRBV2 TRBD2 CASRGLAGGDEQFF TGTGCCAGCAGGGGATTAGCGGGGGGGGATGAGCAGTTCTTC
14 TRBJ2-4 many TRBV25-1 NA CASSASTGRNIQYF TGTGCCAGCAGTGCTTCAACAGGGAGAAACATTCAGTACTTC
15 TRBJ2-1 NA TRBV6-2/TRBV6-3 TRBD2 CASSRPGTSGREQFF TGTGCCAGCAGTAGACCCGGGACTAGCGGGCGTGAGCAGTTCTTC
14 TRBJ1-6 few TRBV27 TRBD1 CASTDGTGSSPLHF TGTGCCAGCACCGACGGGACAGGGAGTTCACCCCTCCACTTT
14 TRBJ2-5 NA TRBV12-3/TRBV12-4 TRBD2 CASRGGPILRTQYF TGTGCCAGCAGGGGAGGGCCAATCCTCCGGACCCAGTACTTC
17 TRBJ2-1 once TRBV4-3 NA CASSQEGDSGFYNEQFF TGCGCCAGCAGCCAAGAGGGGGACTCCGGTTTTTACAATGAGCAGTTCTTC
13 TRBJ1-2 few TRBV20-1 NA CSAAWASGYGYTF TGCAGTGCTGCATGGGCCTCAGGGTATGGCTACACCTTC
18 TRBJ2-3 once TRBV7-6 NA CASSRAAGARERADTQYF TGTGCCAGCAGTCGAGCGGCGGGCGCGAGAGAGCGCGCAGATACGCAGTATTTT
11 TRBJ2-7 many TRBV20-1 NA CSARYLVEQYF TGCAGTGCTAGGTACTTGGTCGAGCAGTACTTC
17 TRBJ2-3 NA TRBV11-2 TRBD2 CASSLFLTSGRTDTQYF TGTGCCAGCAGCTTATTTCTGACTAGCGGACGCACAGATACGCAGTATTTT
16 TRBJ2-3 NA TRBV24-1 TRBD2 CATSDPSLAGGDTQYF TGTGCCACCAGTGACCCATCCCTAGCGGGAGGAGATACGCAGTATTTT
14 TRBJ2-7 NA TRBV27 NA CASSPSRIINEQYF TGTGCCAGCAGTCCTAGTCGCATCATCAACGAGCAGTACTTC
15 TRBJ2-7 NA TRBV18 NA CASSVIPGPSDEQYF TGTGCCAGCTCAGTTATCCCAGGGCCAAGTGACGAGCAGTACTTC
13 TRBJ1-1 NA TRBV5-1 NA CASRWSGNTEAFF TGCGCCAGCAGATGGAGTGGGAACACTGAAGCTTTCTTT
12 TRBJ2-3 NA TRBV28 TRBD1 CASSTGGGTQYF TGTGCCAGCAGTACAGGGGGAGGTACGCAGTATTTT
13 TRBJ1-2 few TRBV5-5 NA CASSSLRTRGYTF TGTGCCAGCAGCTCTCTCCGGACACGTGGCTACACCTTC
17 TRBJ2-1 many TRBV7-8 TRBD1 CASSLALETGVSDEQFF TGTGCCAGCAGCTTAGCGCTCGAGACAGGGGTTTCAGATGAGCAGTTCTTC
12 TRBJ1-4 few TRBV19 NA CASRETNEKLFF TGTGCCAGCAGGGAGACTAATGAAAAACTGTTTTTT
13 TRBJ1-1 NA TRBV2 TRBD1 CASSVSGGTEAFF TGTGCCAGCAGTGTATCAGGGGGCACTGAAGCTTTCTTT
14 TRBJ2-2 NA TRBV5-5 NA CASSPHSPAGELFF TGTGCCAGCAGCCCCCACAGTCCGGCCGGGGAGCTGTTTTTT
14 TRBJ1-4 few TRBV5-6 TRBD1 CASSQDRVAEKLFF TGTGCCAGCAGCCAAGACAGGGTGGCTGAAAAACTGTTTTTT
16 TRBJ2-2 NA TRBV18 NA CASSPLRSANTGELFF TGTGCCAGCTCACCACTGAGATCCGCGAACACCGGGGAGCTGTTTTTT
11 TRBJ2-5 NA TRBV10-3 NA CASGAQETQYF TGTGCCTCTGGTGCTCAGGAGACCCAGTACTTC
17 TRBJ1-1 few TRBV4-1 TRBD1 CASSRPGQGASGAGAFF TGCGCCAGCAGCCGACCGGGACAGGGGGCATCGGGGGCTGGGGCTTTCTTT
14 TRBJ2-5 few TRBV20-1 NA CSARLLAAQETQYF TGCAGTGCTAGATTGTTGGCGGCGCAAGAGACCCAGTACTTC
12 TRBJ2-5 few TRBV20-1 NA CSARTPKETQYF TGCAGTGCTAGAACTCCTAAAGAGACCCAGTACTTC
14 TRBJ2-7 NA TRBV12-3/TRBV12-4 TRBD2 CASSLGEGPYEQYF TGTGCCAGCAGTTTAGGGGAGGGCCCCTACGAGCAGTACTTC
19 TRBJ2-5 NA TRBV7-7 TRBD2 CASSESRGSGILGEKTQYF TGTGCCAGCAGCGAATCTCGGGGTAGCGGGATCCTCGGTGAAAAGACCCAGTACTTC
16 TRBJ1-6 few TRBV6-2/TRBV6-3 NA CASSYRESSYNSPLHF TGTGCCAGCAGTTACCGGGAGAGCTCGTATAATTCACCCCTCCACTTT
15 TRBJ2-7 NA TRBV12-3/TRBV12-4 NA CASSSNREYSYEQYF TGTGCCAGCAGTTCAAACCGGGAATACTCCTACGAGCAGTACTTC
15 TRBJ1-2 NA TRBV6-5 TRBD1 CASSWTGGSEYGYTF TGTGCCAGCAGTTGGACAGGGGGCTCAGAATATGGCTACACCTTC